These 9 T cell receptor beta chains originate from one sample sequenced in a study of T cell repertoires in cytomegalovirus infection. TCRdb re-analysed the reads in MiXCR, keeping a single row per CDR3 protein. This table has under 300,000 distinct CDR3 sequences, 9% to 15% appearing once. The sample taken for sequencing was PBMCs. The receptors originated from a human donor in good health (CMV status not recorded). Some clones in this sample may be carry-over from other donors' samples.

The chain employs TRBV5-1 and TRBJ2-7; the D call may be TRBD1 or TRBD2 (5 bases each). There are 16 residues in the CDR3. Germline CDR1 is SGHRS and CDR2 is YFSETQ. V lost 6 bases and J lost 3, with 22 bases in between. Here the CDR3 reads CASTLGRTPEVYEQYF. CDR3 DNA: TGCGCCAGCACACTGGGACGGACCCCCGAGGTCTACGAGCAGTACTTC.

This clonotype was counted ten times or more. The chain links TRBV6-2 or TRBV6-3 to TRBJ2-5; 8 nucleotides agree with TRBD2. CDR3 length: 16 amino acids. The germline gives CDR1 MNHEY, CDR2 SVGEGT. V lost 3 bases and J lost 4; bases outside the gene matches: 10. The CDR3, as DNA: TGTGCCAGCAGTTATCTCATCGGGAGGGACGTAGAGACCCAGTACTTC. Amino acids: CASSYLIGRDVETQYF.

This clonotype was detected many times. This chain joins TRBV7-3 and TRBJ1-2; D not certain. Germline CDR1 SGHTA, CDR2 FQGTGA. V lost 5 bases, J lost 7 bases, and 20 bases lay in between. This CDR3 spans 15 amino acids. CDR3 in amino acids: CASSKERSPTSGYTF. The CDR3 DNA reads TGTGCCAGCAGCAAAGAACGATCCCCTACTTCTGGCTACACCTTC.

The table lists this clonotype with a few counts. Here the CDR3 reads CASSPQSGVEQFF. CDR3 coding DNA: TGTGCCAGCAGTCCTCAATCCGGGGTTGAGCAGTTCTTC. V gene TRBV6-6 combines with J gene TRBJ2-1; a weak D match, TRBD2 (5 bases). The CDR3 sequence is 13 residues long. The germline gives CDR1 MNHNY, CDR2 SVGAGI (reference sequence). Deletions cut 5 bases from V and 9 bases from J, with 14 bases between.

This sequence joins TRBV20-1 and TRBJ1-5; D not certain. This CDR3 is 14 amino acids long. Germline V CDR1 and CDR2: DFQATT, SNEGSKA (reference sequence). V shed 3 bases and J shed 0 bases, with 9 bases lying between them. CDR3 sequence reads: CSARASYSNQPQHF. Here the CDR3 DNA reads TGCAGTGCTAGGGCCTCATATAGCAATCAGCCCCAGCATTTT.

This CDR3 reads CAISESGAGPYEQYF. DNA for the CDR3: TGTGCCATCAGTGAGTCCGGCGCCGGCCCCTACGAGCAGTACTTC. V usage is TRBV10-3 and J usage is TRBJ2-7; D unclear. Germline V gives CDR1 ENHRY, CDR2 SYGVKD. Trimming cost V 0 bases and J 2 bases, with 11 bases left between them. The CDR3 extends over 15 amino acids.

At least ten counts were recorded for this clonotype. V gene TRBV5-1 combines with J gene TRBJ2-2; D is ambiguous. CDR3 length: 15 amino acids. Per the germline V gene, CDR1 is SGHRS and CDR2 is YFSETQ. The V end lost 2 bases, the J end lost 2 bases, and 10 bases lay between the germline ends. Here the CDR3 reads CASSFSPHNTGELFF. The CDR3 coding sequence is TGCGCCAGCAGCTTTAGTCCCCATAACACCGGGGAGCTGTTTTTT. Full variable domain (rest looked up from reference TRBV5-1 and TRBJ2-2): KAGVTQTPRYLIKTRGQQVTLSCSPISGHRSVSWYQQTPGQGLQFLFEYFSETQRNKGNFPGRFSGRQFSNSRSEMNVSTLELGDSALYLCASSFSPHNTGELFFGEGSRLTVL.

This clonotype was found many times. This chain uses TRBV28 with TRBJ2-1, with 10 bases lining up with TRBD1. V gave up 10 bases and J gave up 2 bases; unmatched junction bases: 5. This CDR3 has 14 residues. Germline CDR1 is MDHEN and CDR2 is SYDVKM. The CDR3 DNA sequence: TGTGCCACCGGACAGGGGGGACCCTACAATGAGCAGTTCTTC. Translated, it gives CATGQGGPYNEQFF.

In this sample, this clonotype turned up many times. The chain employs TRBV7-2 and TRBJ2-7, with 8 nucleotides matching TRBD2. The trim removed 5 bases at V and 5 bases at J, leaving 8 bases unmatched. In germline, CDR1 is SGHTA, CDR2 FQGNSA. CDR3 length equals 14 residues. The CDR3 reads CASSPSGRGNEQYF. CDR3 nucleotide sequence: TGTGCCAGCAGCCCCAGCGGGAGAGGGAACGAGCAGTACTTC.